This TCR beta chain was captured by sequencing in a study of shared clonotypes between healthy human individuals. Clones were read by immunoSEQ multiplex PCR, and TCRdb kept only the in-frame ones, dropping some. The sample records 450,000 to 500,000 clones, roughly 80% being singletons. The V gene's germline CDR1 is LGHNA and CDR2 YNFKEQ. V lost 1 base to trimming and J lost 4 bases, with 10 bases between them. This CDR3 region has 15 residues. This sequence was found in a woman aged 35 to 49 in good health. Some clones in this sample may be carry-over from other donors' samples. The sequencing input was PBMCs. The chain uses TRBV4-2 and TRBJ2-2; weak D call: TRBD2 (6 bases). The DNA for the CDR3 is TGTGCCAGCAGCCAAGGCCTAGCGCCCACCGGGGAGCTGTTTTTT. Encoded protein: CASSQGLAPTGELFF.